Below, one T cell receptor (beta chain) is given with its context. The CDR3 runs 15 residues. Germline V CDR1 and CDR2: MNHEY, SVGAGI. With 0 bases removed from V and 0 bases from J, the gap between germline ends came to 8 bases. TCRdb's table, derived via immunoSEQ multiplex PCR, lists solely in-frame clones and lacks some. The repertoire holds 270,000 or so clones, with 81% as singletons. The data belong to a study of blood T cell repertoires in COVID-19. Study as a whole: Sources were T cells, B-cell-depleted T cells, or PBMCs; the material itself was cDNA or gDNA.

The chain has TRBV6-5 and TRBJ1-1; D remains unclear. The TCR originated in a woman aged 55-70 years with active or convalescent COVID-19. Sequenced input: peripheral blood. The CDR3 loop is CASSYSMGMNTEAFF. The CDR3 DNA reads TGTGCCAGCAGTTACTCGATGGGCATGAACACTGAAGCTTTCTTT.